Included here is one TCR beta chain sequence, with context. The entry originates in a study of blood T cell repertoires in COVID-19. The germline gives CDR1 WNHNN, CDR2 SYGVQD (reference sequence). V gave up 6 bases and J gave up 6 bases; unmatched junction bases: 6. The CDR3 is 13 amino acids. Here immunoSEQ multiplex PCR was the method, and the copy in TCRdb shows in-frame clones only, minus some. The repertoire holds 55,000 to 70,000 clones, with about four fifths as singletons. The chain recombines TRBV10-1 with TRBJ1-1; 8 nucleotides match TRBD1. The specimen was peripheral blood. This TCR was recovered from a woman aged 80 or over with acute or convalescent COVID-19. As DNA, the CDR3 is TGCGCCAGCAGCAACAGGGGGTCTGCTGAAGCTTTCTTT. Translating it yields CASSNRGSAEAFF.